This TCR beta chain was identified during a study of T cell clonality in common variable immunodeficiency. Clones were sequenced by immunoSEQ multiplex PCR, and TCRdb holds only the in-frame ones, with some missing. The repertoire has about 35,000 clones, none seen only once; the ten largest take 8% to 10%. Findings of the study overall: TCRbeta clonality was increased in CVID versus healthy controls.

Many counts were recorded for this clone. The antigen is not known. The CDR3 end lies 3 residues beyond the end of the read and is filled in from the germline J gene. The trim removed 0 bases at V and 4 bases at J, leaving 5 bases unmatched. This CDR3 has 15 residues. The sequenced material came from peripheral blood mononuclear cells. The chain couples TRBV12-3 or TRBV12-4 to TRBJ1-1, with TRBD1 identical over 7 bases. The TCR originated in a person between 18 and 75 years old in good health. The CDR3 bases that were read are TGTGCCAGCAGTTTAGCCGACAGGGTGGGCACTGAA. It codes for CASSLADRVGTE. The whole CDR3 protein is CASSLADRVGTEAFF.